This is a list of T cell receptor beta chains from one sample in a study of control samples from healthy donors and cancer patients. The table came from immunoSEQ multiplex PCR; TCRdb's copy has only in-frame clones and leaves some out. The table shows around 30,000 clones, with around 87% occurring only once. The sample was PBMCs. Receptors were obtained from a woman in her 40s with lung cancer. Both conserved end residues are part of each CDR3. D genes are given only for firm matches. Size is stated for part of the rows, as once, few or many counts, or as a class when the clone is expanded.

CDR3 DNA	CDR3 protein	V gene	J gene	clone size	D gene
TGTGCCAGCAGTCAGGTTATGCAAAATGAAAAACTGTTTTTT	CASSQVMQNEKLFF	TRBV6-5	TRBJ1-4	NA	NA
TGTGCCAGCAGTTACTCTGAGGAATGGTCCTACAATGAGCAGTTCTTC	CASSYSEEWSYNEQFF	TRBV6-5	TRBJ2-1	NA	NA
TGCGCCAGCAGCTTGGCCGCTAGCGGGAGTACACCGGTGGAGCTGTTTTTT	CASSLAASGSTPVELFF	TRBV5-1	TRBJ2-2	once	TRBD2
TGTGCCAGCAGTGACTCTAGCGGCTCCTACAATGAGCAGTTCTTC	CASSDSSGSYNEQFF	TRBV6-4	TRBJ2-1	NA	NA
TGTGCCAGCAGCGGACAGGGGGACTATGGCTACACCTTC	CASSGQGDYGYTF	TRBV6-5	TRBJ1-2	NA	TRBD1
TGTGCCAGCAGTGACGAGGCTAGCGGGGGCACAGATACGCAGTATTTT	CASSDEASGGTDTQYF	TRBV6-4	TRBJ2-3	NA	TRBD2
TGTGCCAGTAGTACGGGACAGTACAATGAGCAGTTCTTC	CASSTGQYNEQFF	TRBV19	TRBJ2-1	NA	TRBD1
TGTGCCAGCAGCTTGGGAGGTGACAGATCTAATGAAAAACTGTTTTTT	CASSLGGDRSNEKLFF	TRBV5-5	TRBJ1-4	NA	NA
TGTGCCACCAGCAGAGATGGCGGGGAAACAGATACGCAGTATTTT	CATSRDGGETDTQYF	TRBV15	TRBJ2-3	few	NA
TGCAGTGCGCAGATTATTGATGAGCAGTTCTTC	CSAQIIDEQFF	TRBV20-1	TRBJ2-1	NA	NA
TGTGCCAGCTCACCAGGGGTGGGGAGGAACACTGAAGCTTTCTTT	CASSPGVGRNTEAFF	TRBV18	TRBJ1-1	NA	NA
TGTGCCAGCAGCCCAAACCAACGGTCGCATGAGCAGTTCTTC	CASSPNQRSHEQFF	TRBV3-1/TRBV3-2	TRBJ2-1	once	NA
TGTGCCAGCAGCAAACGCCGGGTTAACACAGATACGCAGTATTTT	CASSKRRVNTDTQYF	TRBV11-2	TRBJ2-3	NA	NA
TGTGCCAGCAGCTTAGTGTCAGGGTCTCCCACCGGGGAGCTGTTTTTT	CASSLVSGSPTGELFF	TRBV7-9	TRBJ2-2	NA	NA
TGTGCCAGCAGCTTAGTAAACGCGGACCTAAATGAGCAGTTCTTC	CASSLVNADLNEQFF	TRBV11-3	TRBJ2-1	few	NA
TGTGCCAGCAGTTCCGTCGGCAGGGGTATCAATCAGCCCCAGCATTTT	CASSSVGRGINQPQHF	TRBV2	TRBJ1-5	few	NA
TGTGCCAGCAGCCAGGCACCCCTAGCGGGGGCCCGGCATTTT	CASSQAPLAGARHF	TRBV4-2	TRBJ2-3	NA	TRBD2
TGTGCCAGCAGCTTATCGGGCCGACAGCTTGAAGCTTTCTTT	CASSLSGRQLEAFF	TRBV7-8	TRBJ1-1	NA	NA
TGTGCCAGTAGTATTGACACCCTGGCCACTGAAGCTTTCTTT	CASSIDTLATEAFF	TRBV19	TRBJ1-1	once	NA
TGTGCCAGTAGTATAGGGACGGTCTATGGCTACACCTTC	CASSIGTVYGYTF	TRBV19	TRBJ1-2	NA	NA
TGTGCCAGCAGCTTATATTGGGGAACTGAAGCTTTCTTT	CASSLYWGTEAFF	TRBV7-3	TRBJ1-1	NA	NA
TGCGCCAGCAGCTCCCGGACAGGGAGGATGAACACTGAAGCTTTCTTT	CASSSRTGRMNTEAFF	TRBV5-1	TRBJ1-1	NA	TRBD1